This T cell receptor beta chain originates from a study of CD8+ T cells in alopecia areata. The germline V gene has CDR1 SGHTA and CDR2 FQGTGA. CDR3 size: 13 residues. Unmatched junction bases numbered 5, after V lost 5 bases and J lost 5 bases. TCR sequencing used cDNA made by reverse transcription of extracted RNA. This table comes from immunoSEQ multiplex PCR, and its TCRdb copy is limited to in-frame clones, with some not included. The sample lists 160,000 or so clones; roughly 65% were seen once. Sample treatment: oral pan-JAK inhibitor, 5-10 mg twice daily. The chain combines TRBV7-3 with TRBJ1-1; 7 nucleotides align to TRBD1. The sequence was obtained from a human donor with alopecia areata. The material was CD4+ T cells sorted from blood, obtained at week 4, from a patient treated with tofacitinib. The CDR3 region is CASSPGGGTEAFF. Written as DNA, the CDR3 is TGTGCCAGCAGCCCAGGGGGAGGAACTGAAGCTTTCTTT.